The T cell receptor beta chain under discussion was sequenced for a study of blood T cell repertoires in COVID-19. Study background: T cells, B-cell-depleted T cells, or PBMCs supplied cDNA or gDNA.

This clone was seen just once. In the authors' methods: Estimated nucleated cell counts came from reference gene primer amplification. The protocol was immunoSEQ multiplex PCR, while the TCRdb copy is restricted to in-frame clones and leaves out a portion. The DNA gave D and trimming, while V, J and clone size come from that table. Of over 200,000 clones detected, 90% appear once; the ten largest clones hold roughly 2.7%. The germline CDR1 and CDR2 sequences are MNHNY and SVGAGI (reference sequence). The CDR3 contains 14 residues. Trimming shortened V by 0 bases and J by 2 bases, and 8 bases separated the two germline ends.

This TCR came from a man aged 30 to 39 with COVID-19, enrolled during active disease. The sequenced material came from peripheral blood. V and J are TRBV6-6 and TRBJ2-7; D may be TRBD1 (5 bases). CDR3 region: CASSYSTVTYEQYF. CDR3 in DNA: TGTGCCAGCAGTTACTCGACAGTCACCTACGAGCAGTACTTC.